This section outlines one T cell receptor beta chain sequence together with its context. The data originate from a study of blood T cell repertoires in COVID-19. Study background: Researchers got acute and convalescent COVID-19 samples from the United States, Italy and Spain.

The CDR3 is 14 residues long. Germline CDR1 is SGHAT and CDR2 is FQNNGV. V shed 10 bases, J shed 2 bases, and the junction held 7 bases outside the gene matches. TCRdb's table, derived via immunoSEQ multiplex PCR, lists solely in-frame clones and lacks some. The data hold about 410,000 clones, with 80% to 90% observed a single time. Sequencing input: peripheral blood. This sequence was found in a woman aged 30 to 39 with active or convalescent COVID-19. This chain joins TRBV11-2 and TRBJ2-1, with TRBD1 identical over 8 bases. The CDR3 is CATNRGSAYNEQFF. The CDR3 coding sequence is TGTGCCACCAACAGGGGGTCCGCCTACAATGAGCAGTTCTTC.